These 21 T cell receptor beta chains were all obtained from the same sample, sequenced in a study of CD8+ T cells in alopecia areata. Reverse transcription of extracted RNA yielded cDNA, which provided the sequencing template. This table comes from immunoSEQ multiplex PCR, and its TCRdb copy is limited to in-frame clones, with some not included. The sample lists 55,000 to 70,000 clones; 45% to 55% were seen once. Source: CD8+ T cells sorted from blood, taken at week 0. The receptors derive from a human donor with alopecia areata.

This chain joins TRBV5-4 and TRBJ2-1, with 10 bases that match TRBD1. The CDR3 runs to 17 residues. Germline V gene lookup returns CDR1 SGHNT and CDR2 YYREEE (reference sequence). After removal of 4 bases from V and 5 bases from J, the junction contained 12 bases not matched to a gene. The CDR3 here is CASSAIHPGTGDNEQFF. The CDR3 coding sequence is TGTGCCAGCAGCGCGATACATCCCGGGACAGGGGACAATGAGCAGTTCTTC.

In its sample, this clone was seen a few times. The chain links TRBV4-1 to TRBJ2-3, with 14 bases matching TRBD2. The V and J ends lost 6 bases and 0 bases, in that order; junction bases with no gene match: 8. The CDR3 consists of 18 residues. CDR1 is MGHRA and CDR2 is YSYEKL in the germline V gene. The CDR3 loop reads CASSPGLAGVPSTDTQYF. CDR3 DNA sequence: TGCGCCAGCAGTCCGGGACTAGCGGGGGTACCTAGCACAGATACGCAGTATTTT.

In its sample, this clone was seen a few times. The chain joins TRBV7-9 to TRBJ2-1; D is possibly TRBD2 (6 bases). CDR1 is SEHNR, CDR2 FQNEAQ, per germline (reference sequence). The ends were cut back, 1 base at V and 11 bases at J, with 12 bases in the middle. The CDR3 is made up of 13 amino acids. This CDR3 is CASSLDTGLQQFF. The CDR3 DNA follows: TGTGCCAGCAGCTTAGATACGGGACTGCAGCAGTTCTTC.

The chain uses TRBV2 and TRBJ2-7, with TRBD2 matching 10 bases. The CDR3 totals 15 residues. Germline trimming cut 2 bases from V and 4 bases from J; bases unmatched to any gene: 5. CDR1 and CDR2 (germline): SNHLY, FYNNEI. The CDR3 spells CASSERTSGVYEQYF. In nucleotides, the CDR3 is TGTGCCAGCAGTGAAAGAACTAGCGGGGTATACGAGCAGTACTTC.

The table lists this clone with a few counts. The chain has TRBV2 and TRBJ2-3, with D hard to call. The germline CDR1 and CDR2 sequences are SNHLY and FYNNEI. Trimming stripped 6 bases from V and 3 bases from J, with 16 bases between. The CDR3 sequence is 15 residues long. This chain's CDR3 is CASSSRRRETDTQYF. CDR3 DNA: TGTGCCAGCAGCTCTCGCAGAAGGGAAACAGATACGCAGTATTTT.

As regards this clone: Other DNA sequences in the sample encode the same CDR3. This chain joins TRBV27 and TRBJ2-1; 7 positions agree with TRBD2. Per the germline V gene, CDR1 is MNHEY and CDR2 is SMNVEV (reference sequence). V shed 2 bases and J 4 bases; nucleotides not matched to a gene: 5. This CDR3 has 15 residues. This CDR3 is CASSLGGSSYNEQFF. In nucleotides, the CDR3 is TGTGCCAGCAGTTTAGGCGGGAGTAGTTACAATGAGCAGTTCTTC.

This clone was recorded once. The V gene is TRBV27, the J gene TRBJ2-3; D uncertain. V shed 6 bases and J shed 2 bases, with 15 bases lying between them. The CDR3 runs to 15 residues. Germline V CDR1 and CDR2: MNHEY, SMNVEV (reference sequence). The CDR3 bases are TGTGCCAGCAGCTCCGTTGGCTCGGACACAGATACGCAGTATTTT. As protein: CASSSVGSDTDTQYF.

The chain uses TRBV7-9 and TRBJ2-1; D is possibly TRBD1 (6 bases). Per germline, CDR1 SEHNR and CDR2 FQNEAQ (reference sequence). V was trimmed by 5 bases and J by 8 bases, leaving 16 bases between them. The CDR3 extends over 14 amino acids. The CDR3 coding sequence is TGTGCCAGCAGCGACCGCAGGGGTGGCCATGAGCAGTTCTTC. It yields the protein CASSDRRGGHEQFF.

The rearrangement links TRBV29-1 to TRBJ2-1, with D tentatively TRBD1 or TRBD2 (5 bases each). V was pared by 6 bases and J by 0 bases, with 12 bases between. Germline V gives CDR1 SQVTM, CDR2 ANQGSEA. The CDR3 has 14 residues. This chain's CDR3 is CSVRGWSSYNEQFF. CDR3 bases: TGCAGCGTGAGGGGCTGGAGCTCCTACAATGAGCAGTTCTTC.

CDR3 region: CASSGRTGRLPRPLEDTQYF. DNA for the CDR3: TGTGCCAGCAGTGGTAGAACGGGGCGCTTACCAAGGCCACTAGAAGATACGCAGTATTTT. The chain combines TRBV2 with TRBJ2-3, with D perhaps given as TRBD1 or TRBD2 (5 bases each). V was clipped by 4 bases and J by 5 bases, with 31 bases between them. The CDR3 is made up of 20 amino acids. Germline assignment: CDR1 SNHLY and CDR2 FYNNEI. Supplemented by reference TRBV2 and TRBJ2-3, the full variable domain reads EPEVTQTPSHQVTQMGQEVILRCVPISNHLYFYWYRQILGQKVEFLVSFYNNEISEKSEIFDDQFSVERPDGSNFTLKIRSTKLEDSAMYFCASSGRTGRLPRPLEDTQYFGPGTRLTVL.

A few counts support this clone. The chain couples TRBV29-1 to TRBJ2-1; a weak D match, TRBD1 (6 bases). The CDR3 has 14 amino acids. CDR1 is SQVTM and CDR2 is ANQGSEA in the germline V gene. The CDR3 reads CSSGAPSSYNEQFF. The CDR3, as DNA: TGCAGTTCAGGGGCGCCCAGCTCCTACAATGAGCAGTTCTTC.

V and J are TRBV27 and TRBJ2-7, with D unclear. The length of the CDR3 is 13 residues. Germline lookup yields CDR1 MNHEY and CDR2 SMNVEV (reference sequence). The V and J ends lost 3 bases and 3 bases respectively, with 9 bases between them. Written as DNA, the CDR3 is TGTGCCAGCAGTTTTGACGCCAGCTACGAGCAGTACTTC. It translates to CASSFDASYEQYF.

The V and J genes are TRBV7-8 and TRBJ1-2, with a tentative D call TRBD1 (5 bases). Germline V CDR1 and CDR2: SGHVS, FQNEAQ. CDR3 size: 15 residues. Trimming removed 1 base at V and 1 base at J, with 10 bases between. CDR3 nucleotides: TGTGCCAGCAGCTTAGGGGGACCCTTTAACTATGGCTACACCTTC. It yields the protein CASSLGGPFNYGYTF.

The table lists this clone with a few counts. The chain employs TRBV27 and TRBJ2-7; tentatively, D is TRBD1 (5 bases). Germline V gives CDR1 MNHEY, CDR2 SMNVEV (reference sequence). CDR3 size: 14 residues. V dropped 0 bases and J dropped 3 bases, with 9 bases sitting between them. The CDR3 nucleotides read TGTGCCAGCAGTTTATCGGGGCTGGTCTACGAGCAGTACTTC. Protein sequence: CASSLSGLVYEQYF.

This clone has just a few counts. The chain recombines TRBV29-1 with TRBJ2-1; D is unclear. There are 11 residues in the CDR3. CDR1 is SQVTM, CDR2 ANQGSEA, per germline. Trimming took 6 bases from V and 7 from J, leaving 10 bases between them. CDR3 sequence: CSVHKENEQFF. CDR3 bases: TGCAGCGTGCATAAGGAAAATGAGCAGTTCTTC.

This clone was observed a few times. V usage is TRBV7-9 and J usage is TRBJ2-7; 8 bases agree with TRBD1. The V and J ends lost 4 bases and 3 bases, in that order; junction bases with no gene match: 5. Germline CDR1 and CDR2: SEHNR and FQNEAQ (reference sequence). The CDR3 extends over 14 amino acids. This CDR3 is CASSSQGVNYEQYF. DNA for the CDR3: TGTGCCAGCAGCTCACAGGGGGTTAACTACGAGCAGTACTTC.

The V and J genes are TRBV30 and TRBJ2-5, with TRBD2 as a possible D gene (6 bases). In germline, CDR1 is GTSNPN, CDR2 SVGIG (reference sequence). The V end was cut by 2 bases, the J end by 2 bases, with 15 bases between. This CDR3 comprises 15 residues. DNA for the CDR3: TGTGCCTGGAGTCCCATGCCGGGAGTGCAAGAGACCCAGTACTTC. This encodes CAWSPMPGVQETQYF.

The chain employs TRBV29-1 and TRBJ1-2; the match to TRBD1 covers 8 bases. CDR3 length: 18 amino acids. With 1 base clipped from V and 3 bases from J, the junction kept 16 bases outside the gene matches. Germline CDR1 is SQVTM and CDR2 is ANQGSEA. CDR3 sequence: CSVEVLSGQGGEDYGYTF. The CDR3 nucleotides read TGCAGCGTTGAAGTATTGTCCGGACAGGGAGGGGAAGACTATGGCTACACCTTC. The full variable domain, its missing parts supplied by reference TRBV29-1 and TRBJ1-2, is SAVISQKPSRDICQRGTSLTIQCQVDSQVTMMFWYRQQPGQSLTLIATANQGSEATYESGFVIDKFPISRPNLTFSTLTVSNMSPEDSSIYLCSVEVLSGQGGEDYGYTFGSGTRLTVV.

This clone was counted only a few times. This chain links TRBV7-2 with TRBJ1-1; D is uncertain. Germline V gives CDR1 SGHTA, CDR2 FQGNSA. The CDR3 extends over 13 amino acids. V shed 5 bases and J shed 5 bases, with 12 bases lying between them. CDR3 bases: TGTGCCAGCAGCGGTAGTGGGGTGACTGAAGCTTTCTTT. As protein: CASSGSGVTEAFF.

V and J are TRBV4-1 and TRBJ2-3, with 13 positions matching TRBD2. J gave up 2 bases and V 5 bases, and 7 bases lay outside the gene matches. CDR1 and CDR2 from the germline V gene are MGHRA and YSYEKL. The CDR3 has 17 residues. CDR3: CASSGLAGVSPTDTQYF. The DNA of the CDR3 is TGCGCCAGCAGCGGACTAGCGGGAGTTAGTCCCACAGATACGCAGTATTTT.

A few counts support this clone. The rearrangement uses TRBV29-1 and TRBJ2-7; D might be TRBD2 (6 bases). The CDR3 consists of 11 residues. Germline-derived CDR1 and CDR2 are SQVTM and ANQGSEA. V gave up 1 base and J gave up 7 bases, with 8 bases separating them. The CDR3 protein is CSVEVGGEQYF. The CDR3, as DNA: TGCAGCGTTGAAGTCGGGGGAGAGCAGTACTTC.